The 5 T cell receptor beta chains reported below all come from one sample, sequenced in a study of identical twins. Using its own MiXCR run on the 5' RACE reads, TCRdb lists one record per CDR3 protein. The sample has around 530,000 distinct CDR3 sequences, approximately 16% seen once. Separately, the same data were catalogued under a study of yellow fever vaccine responses in identical twins.

Material for sequencing was CD4+ T cells sorted from blood. These receptors came from a woman aged 18-29 years in good health.

The table lists this clonotype with a few counts. The gene calls are TRBV12-3 or TRBV12-4 and TRBJ2-3; D might be TRBD2 (6 bases). The V and J ends lost 2 bases and 0 bases respectively, with 9 bases between them. The CDR3 has 15 residues. The CDR3 loop reads CASSLNGGSTDTQYF. In DNA form, the CDR3 reads TGTGCCAGCAGTTTAAACGGGGGAAGCACAGATACGCAGTATTTT.

This clonotype turned up a few times. The chain links TRBV5-1 to TRBJ2-4; the D is unclear. Germline CDR1 SGHRS, CDR2 YFSETQ. The CDR3 is made up of 16 amino acids. The V and J ends lost 2 bases and 1 base respectively, with 13 bases between them. CDR3 coding DNA: TGCGCCAGCAGCTTTTCCCCCACTTTGGCCAAAAACATTCAGTACTTC. It codes for CASSFSPTLAKNIQYF.

The V call is TRBV4-2, the J call TRBJ1-2, with 11 bases lining up with TRBD1. This CDR3 region has 16 residues. Germline values: CDR1 LGHNA, CDR2 YNFKEQ. Trimming cost V 1 base and J 4 bases; bases outside gene matches: 5. The CDR3 DNA reads as TGTGCCAGCAGCCAAGGGACAGGGGGCGCGGGCTATGGCTACACCTTC. As protein: CASSQGTGGAGYGYTF.

The CDR3 sequence: CASSQGQGVNNQPQHF. CDR3 nucleotide sequence: TGTGCCAGCAGCCAAGGACAGGGGGTTAACAATCAGCCCCAGCATTTT. The chain employs TRBV3-1 and TRBJ1-5; 9 positions match TRBD1. The CDR3 runs to 16 residues. The germline V gene encodes CDR1 LGHDT and CDR2 YNNKEL (reference sequence). V lost 1 base, J lost 3 bases, and 4 bases stayed unmatched.

This chain joins TRBV5-1 and TRBJ2-2; D is uncertain. V dropped 2 bases and J dropped 7 bases, with 24 bases sitting between them. Germline-derived CDR1 and CDR2 are SGHRS and YFSETQ. The CDR3 extends over 18 amino acids. CDR3 residues: CASSFRNGVSAENGELFF. The CDR3 DNA reads as TGCGCCAGCAGCTTTAGGAACGGAGTCTCAGCCGAGAACGGGGAGCTGTTTTTT.